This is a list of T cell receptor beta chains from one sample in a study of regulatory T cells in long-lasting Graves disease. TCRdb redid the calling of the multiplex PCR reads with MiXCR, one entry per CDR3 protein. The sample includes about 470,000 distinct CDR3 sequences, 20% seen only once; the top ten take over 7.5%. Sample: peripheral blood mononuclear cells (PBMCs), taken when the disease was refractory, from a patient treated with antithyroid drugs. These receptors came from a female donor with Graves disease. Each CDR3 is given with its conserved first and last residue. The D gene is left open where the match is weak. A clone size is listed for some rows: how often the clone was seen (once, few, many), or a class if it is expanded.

CDR3: CSVLKLSGNTGELFF
DNA: TGCAGCGTTCTTAAATTAAGCGGAAACACCGGGGAGCTGTTTTTT
D: NA
size: once
J: TRBJ2-2
V: TRBV29-1

CDR3: CASTETRTPGNTIYF
DNA: TGTGCCAGCACCGAGACCCGCACACCTGGAAACACCATATATTTT
D: NA
size: few
J: TRBJ1-3
V: TRBV12-3/TRBV12-4

CDR3: CATARTGVYEQYF
DNA: TGTGCCACCGCCCGGACAGGGGTCTACGAGCAGTACTTC
D: TRBD1
size: NA
J: TRBJ2-7
V: TRBV19

CDR3: CASSVFSGTGGTGELFF
DNA: TGTGCCAGTAGTGTCTTCTCCGGGACAGGGGGCACCGGGGAGCTGTTTTTT
D: TRBD1
size: NA
J: TRBJ2-2
V: TRBV19

CDR3: CASRHRGESEKLFF
DNA: TGTGCCTCCCGACACAGGGGCGAGAGTGAAAAACTGTTTTTT
D: TRBD1
size: many
J: TRBJ1-4
V: TRBV6-1

CDR3: CATSRVGQRKTEAFF
DNA: TGTGCCACCAGCAGAGTGGGGCAGAGAAAGACTGAAGCTTTCTTT
D: NA
size: many
J: TRBJ1-1
V: TRBV15

CDR3: CASNTGWTNQPQHF
DNA: TGTGCCAGTAACACAGGGTGGACCAATCAGCCCCAGCATTTT
D: NA
size: few
J: TRBJ1-5
V: TRBV19

CDR3: CSGGTLSGGNTEAFF
DNA: TGCAGCGGCGGGACACTGAGCGGGGGGAACACTGAAGCTTTCTTT
D: NA
size: NA
J: TRBJ1-1
V: TRBV29-1

CDR3: CASSPSYSNQPQHF
DNA: TGTGCCAGCAGTCCCTCCTATAGCAATCAGCCCCAGCATTTT
D: NA
size: many
J: TRBJ1-5
V: TRBV6-1

CDR3: CASSRTGQRGLAPHGDEQYF
DNA: TGTGCCAGTAGCAGAACGGGACAGCGTGGTCTAGCGCCCCATGGGGACGAGCAGTACTTC
D: NA
size: NA
J: TRBJ2-7
V: TRBV19

CDR3: CASSHGTEASYEQYF
DNA: TGTGCCAGCAGCCACGGGACAGAAGCCTCCTACGAGCAGTACTTC
D: TRBD1
size: many
J: TRBJ2-7
V: TRBV6-1

CDR3: CASRAGTSGHYEQYF
DNA: TGCGCCAGCAGGGCGGGGACTAGCGGACACTACGAGCAGTACTTC
D: TRBD2
size: NA
J: TRBJ2-7
V: TRBV5-1

CDR3: CASSQVGGKNIQYF
DNA: TGCGCCAGCAGCCAAGTGGGGGGGAAAAACATTCAGTACTTC
D: TRBD2
size: few
J: TRBJ2-4
V: TRBV4-3

CDR3: CASSLKGTGQGNEKLFF
DNA: TGCGCCAGCAGCTTGAAGGGAACGGGACAGGGTAATGAAAAACTGTTTTTT
D: TRBD1
size: few
J: TRBJ1-4
V: TRBV5-1

CDR3: CAGSRGQGAADTQYF
DNA: TGTGCCGGCAGCCGCGGACAGGGGGCAGCAGATACGCAGTATTTT
D: TRBD1
size: NA
J: TRBJ2-3
V: TRBV12-3/TRBV12-4

CDR3: CSARPLTVSDYEQYF
DNA: TGCAGTGCTCGACCCTTGACAGTTTCAGACTACGAGCAGTACTTC
D: NA
size: NA
J: TRBJ2-7
V: TRBV20-1

CDR3: CASSHGLAGVQETQYF
DNA: TGTGCCAGCAGCCATGGACTAGCGGGAGTCCAAGAGACCCAGTACTTC
D: TRBD2
size: many
J: TRBJ2-5
V: TRBV3-1

CDR3: CASSSVASNEQFF
DNA: TGTGCCAGCAGCTCCGTAGCCTCCAATGAGCAGTTCTTC
D: NA
size: few
J: TRBJ2-1
V: TRBV7-3

CDR3: CASRPPTGSTSEQYF
DNA: TGTGCCAGCAGACCGCCGACAGGGTCGACCTCCGAGCAGTACTTC
D: TRBD1
size: many
J: TRBJ2-7
V: TRBV28

CDR3: CASSLAGGATGELFF
DNA: TGTGCCAGCAGTTTAGCGGGAGGGGCCACCGGGGAGCTGTTTTTT
D: TRBD2
size: few
J: TRBJ2-2
V: TRBV27

CDR3: CASRPSRRGELFF
DNA: TGTGCCAGCAGGCCAAGTCGCCGCGGGGAGCTGTTTTTT
D: NA
size: few
J: TRBJ2-2
V: TRBV12-3/TRBV12-4

CDR3: CASSNSGTRGGETQYF
DNA: TGTGCCAGCAGTAACTCCGGGACTAGGGGAGGGGAGACCCAGTACTTC
D: TRBD2
size: many
J: TRBJ2-5
V: TRBV2

CDR3: CASSFETGRGDQPQHF
DNA: TGTGCCAGCAGTTTCGAGACAGGAAGGGGTGACCAGCCCCAGCATTTT
D: NA
size: many
J: TRBJ1-5
V: TRBV28

CDR3: CASSFPAGRSYEQYF
DNA: TGTGCCAGCAGTTTCCCCGCGGGCCGCTCCTACGAGCAGTACTTC
D: NA
size: many
J: TRBJ2-7
V: TRBV28

CDR3: CASSQGGTNRLGYTF
DNA: TGCGCCAGCAGCCAAGGCGGGACAAACCGTTTGGGCTACACCTTC
D: NA
size: many
J: TRBJ1-2
V: TRBV4-1

CDR3: CSVPNPIKNIQYF
DNA: TGCAGCGTTCCAAACCCCATAAAAAACATTCAGTACTTC
D: NA
size: NA
J: TRBJ2-4
V: TRBV29-1

CDR3: CAIRGGSGNTIYF
DNA: TGTGCCATCAGGGGGGGCTCTGGAAACACCATATATTTT
D: NA
size: NA
J: TRBJ1-3
V: TRBV10-3

CDR3: CASSLIGSTEAFF
DNA: TGTGCCAGCAGCTTGATAGGGAGCACTGAAGCTTTCTTT
D: NA
size: few
J: TRBJ1-1
V: TRBV5-6

CDR3: CASSSTGGNKNIQYF
DNA: TGTGCCAGCAGCTCGACAGGGGGCAACAAAAACATTCAGTACTTC
D: TRBD1
size: few
J: TRBJ2-4
V: TRBV7-8

CDR3: CASSPYRGEETQYF
DNA: TGTGCCAGCAGTCCCTACCGGGGGGAAGAGACCCAGTACTTC
D: TRBD2
size: many
J: TRBJ2-5
V: TRBV12-3/TRBV12-4

CDR3: CASNLVVYNEQFF
DNA: TGTGCCAGCAATCTCGTGGTCTACAATGAGCAGTTCTTC
D: NA
size: many
J: TRBJ2-1
V: TRBV2

CDR3: CASSPGIQETQYF
DNA: TGTGCCAGCAGTCCCGGGATCCAAGAGACCCAGTACTTC
D: NA
size: many
J: TRBJ2-5
V: TRBV12-3/TRBV12-4

CDR3: CASTLRGASTDTQYF
DNA: TGTGCCAGCACCCTACGGGGGGCTAGCACAGATACGCAGTATTTT
D: NA
size: NA
J: TRBJ2-3
V: TRBV11-2

CDR3: CASSTSSGRAVDEQFF
DNA: TGTGCCAGCAGTACTTCTAGCGGGAGGGCCGTGGATGAGCAGTTCTTC
D: TRBD2
size: NA
J: TRBJ2-1
V: TRBV28

CDR3: CASSQDGGVIVSTATNGEKLFF
DNA: TGCGCCAGCAGCCAAGATGGGGGAGTGATTGTTTCAACGGCCACAAATGGTGAAAAACTGTTTTTT
D: NA
size: few
J: TRBJ1-4
V: TRBV4-1

CDR3: CASSPSGGGLKVSYGYTF
DNA: TGTGCCAGCAGTCCGTCGGGGGGCGGTCTTAAAGTATCCTATGGCTACACCTTC
D: NA
size: medium-sized
J: TRBJ1-2
V: TRBV28

CDR3: CASSTLAEPYYEQYF
DNA: TGTGCCAGTAGTACGCTAGCGGAGCCATACTACGAGCAGTACTTC
D: TRBD2
size: NA
J: TRBJ2-7
V: TRBV19

CDR3: CASSLNPGEQYF
DNA: TGTGCCAGCAGTTTAAACCCGGGGGAGCAGTACTTC
D: NA
size: many
J: TRBJ2-7
V: TRBV12-3/TRBV12-4

CDR3: CATGGARRGANVLTF
DNA: TGTGCCACAGGAGGGGCGAGGCGTGGGGCCAACGTCCTGACTTTC
D: NA
size: NA
J: TRBJ2-6
V: TRBV10-3

CDR3: CASSPRGRATNEKLFF
DNA: TGTGCCAGCAGCCCCCGGGGGAGAGCAACTAATGAAAAACTGTTTTTT
D: NA
size: many
J: TRBJ1-4
V: TRBV25-1

CDR3: CASGLGTGSNEQYF
DNA: TGTGCTAGTGGTTTGGGGACAGGGTCGAACGAGCAGTACTTC
D: TRBD1
size: many
J: TRBJ2-7
V: TRBV12-5

CDR3: CASSQDRRQGARGGYTF
DNA: TGCGCCAGCAGCCAAGATAGGCGACAGGGGGCGCGAGGGGGCTACACCTTC
D: TRBD1
size: NA
J: TRBJ1-2
V: TRBV4-1

CDR3: CSVGTGGGEQFF
DNA: TGCAGCGTTGGGACAGGGGGCGGTGAGCAGTTCTTC
D: TRBD1
size: NA
J: TRBJ2-1
V: TRBV29-1

CDR3: CSARDQKSAKNIQYF
DNA: TGCAGTGCTAGAGATCAGAAGTCAGCCAAAAACATTCAGTACTTC
D: NA
size: few
J: TRBJ2-4
V: TRBV20-1

CDR3: CASSKTHEQYF
DNA: TGTGCCAGCAGTAAAACCCACGAGCAGTACTTC
D: NA
size: many
J: TRBJ2-7
V: TRBV12-3/TRBV12-4

CDR3: CAISEPLSGSLDEQYF
DNA: TGTGCCATCAGTGAGCCTCTTAGCGGGAGCCTCGACGAGCAGTACTTC
D: TRBD2
size: few
J: TRBJ2-7
V: TRBV10-3

CDR3: CASRDIEQFF
DNA: TGTGCCAGCAGGGATATCGAGCAGTTCTTC
D: NA
size: many
J: TRBJ2-1
V: TRBV28

CDR3: CASSVDSGTGLAYEQYF
DNA: TGTGCCAGCAGCGTAGATTCCGGGACAGGGCTTGCCTACGAGCAGTACTTC
D: TRBD1
size: NA
J: TRBJ2-7
V: TRBV9

CDR3: CAGRQGLVTEAFF
DNA: TGTGCCGGTAGACAGGGGCTGGTCACTGAAGCTTTCTTT
D: TRBD1
size: NA
J: TRBJ1-1
V: TRBV28

CDR3: CSQLAGEGPEQFF
DNA: TGCAGTCAATTAGCGGGAGAAGGCCCGGAGCAGTTCTTC
D: TRBD2
size: NA
J: TRBJ2-1
V: TRBV20-1

CDR3: CLTSTMNTEAFF
DNA: TGCTTGACATCAACCATGAACACTGAAGCTTTCTTT
D: NA
size: many
J: TRBJ1-1
V: TRBV29-1

CDR3: CAWSDQGPYGYTF
DNA: TGTGCCTGGAGTGATCAGGGCCCCTATGGCTACACCTTC
D: NA
size: many
J: TRBJ1-2
V: TRBV30

CDR3: CASSSTTTGRLNTEAFF
DNA: TGTGCCAGCAGTAGTACAACCACGGGACGCCTGAACACTGAAGCTTTCTTT
D: NA
size: many
J: TRBJ1-1
V: TRBV6-1